The 19 T cell receptor beta chains below were found in one sample sequenced in a study of blood T cell repertoires in COVID-19. Profiling relied on immunoSEQ multiplex PCR, and the TCRdb table lists in-frame clones only, not all of them. The sample comprises roughly 330,000 clones, 70% to 90% of which are singletons, and approximately 5.4% rests with the top ten. Sequencing used PBMCs or T cells enriched from blood (not recorded which). The receptors shown here come from a woman in her 30s who had recovered from COVID-19.

V and J are TRBV5-6 and TRBJ1-4; 11 bases match TRBD1. V lost 1 base, J lost 7 bases, and 3 bases stayed unmatched. The V gene's germline CDR1 is SGHDT and CDR2 YYEEEE. The CDR3 sequence is 15 residues long. The CDR3 DNA is TGTGCCAGCAGCTTGAAGGACAGGGGGCGTGAAAAACTGTTTTTT. Its translation: CASSLKDRGREKLFF.

J is TRBJ1-2 and V is TRBV4-1, with D possibly matching TRBD1 (6 bases). The CDR3 spans 13 residues. V lost 1 base to trimming and J lost 6 bases, with 9 bases between them. In germline, CDR1 is MGHRA, CDR2 YSYEKL. The CDR3 protein is CASSQARGDGYTF. The CDR3 DNA follows: TGCGCCAGCAGCCAAGCCAGGGGTGATGGCTACACCTTC.

The chain combines TRBV18 with TRBJ1-1, with 7 bases lining up with TRBD1. This CDR3 is built from 14 residues. Looked up from germline, CDR1 is KGHSH and CDR2 is LQKENI. J lost 4 bases, V lost 5 bases, and 7 bases had no gene match. The CDR3 sequence: CASSNYQGGTEAFF. CDR3 nucleotide sequence: TGTGCCAGCTCAAATTATCAGGGGGGCACTGAAGCTTTCTTT.

This chain uses TRBV30 with TRBJ1-4; D possibly corresponds to TRBD1 (5 bases). This CDR3 comprises 15 residues. V was shortened by 2 bases and J by 4 bases, with 14 bases between the two germline ends. Germline V gene data show CDR1 as GTSNPN and CDR2 as SVGIG (reference sequence). CDR3 in amino acids: CAWSPDSRVNEKLFF. The CDR3 coding sequence is TGTGCCTGGAGTCCCGACAGCAGAGTTAATGAAAAACTGTTTTTT. Full variable domain (rest looked up from reference TRBV30 and TRBJ1-4): SQTIHQWPATLVQPVGSPLSLECTVEGTSNPNLYWYRQAAGRGLQLLFYSVGIGQISSEVPQNLSASRPQDRQFILSSKKLLLSDSGFYLCAWSPDSRVNEKLFFGSGTQLSVL.

This rearrangement joins TRBV3-1 (or the pseudogene TRBV3-2) to TRBJ2-7; TRBD1 agrees at 11 bases. V lost 1 base to trimming and J lost 6 bases; unmatched junction nucleotides: 20. CDR1 is LGHDT, CDR2 YNNKEL, per germline (reference sequence). The CDR3 is 20 residues long. Written as DNA, the CDR3 is TGTGCCAGCAGCCAAGCCACGATTGAGCGCGAGGGACAGGGGGGTCTCGAGCAGTACTTC. Its translation: CASSQATIEREGQGGLEQYF.

V and J are TRBV4-1 and TRBJ1-1, with D uncertain. This CDR3 is 14 amino acids long. V was cut by 2 bases and J by 9 bases, with 16 bases left in between. In germline, CDR1 is MGHRA, CDR2 YSYEKL. The CDR3 loop is CASSQLTRSRQAFF. The CDR3 DNA reads as TGCGCCAGCAGCCAACTTACCCGGTCTCGCCAAGCTTTCTTT.

This chain joins TRBV24-1 and TRBJ2-2; D not certain. With 4 bases removed from V and 3 bases from J, the gap between germline ends came to 2 bases. Looked up from germline, CDR1 is KGHDR and CDR2 is SFDVKD. This CDR3 is 12 amino acids long. CDR3 residues: CATSDYTGELFF. CDR3 DNA sequence: TGTGCCACCAGTGACTACACCGGGGAGCTGTTTTTT.

The chain couples TRBV11-2 to TRBJ2-7, with TRBD2 identical over 8 bases. V lost 5 bases, J lost 2 bases, and 5 bases stayed unmatched. The CDR3 consists of 14 residues. CDR1 is SGHAT, CDR2 FQNNGV, per germline. In DNA, the CDR3 is TGTGCCAGCAGCACGGGGGGGACCGCCTACGAGCAGTACTTC. It is translated as CASSTGGTAYEQYF.

CDR3 residues: CASRPTSGGANEQYF. CDR3 nucleotide sequence: TGTGCCAGCAGACCCACTAGCGGGGGGGCGAACGAGCAGTACTTC. The J gene is TRBJ2-7, the V gene TRBV2; TRBD2 matches 13 bases. V dropped 6 bases and J dropped 5; count of bases not matched to a gene: 7. The germline V gene encodes CDR1 SNHLY and CDR2 FYNNEI. CDR3 length: 15 amino acids.

The chain links TRBV2 to TRBJ1-1, with D tentatively TRBD1 (6 bases). The CDR3 extends over 20 amino acids. V was trimmed by 6 bases and J by 0 bases, leaving 29 bases between them. CDR1 is SNHLY and CDR2 is FYNNEI in the germline V gene. The DNA for the CDR3 is TGTGCCAGCAGGAAACATACTACAGGGTCTGGTGAAAGCATGAACACTGAAGCTTTCTTT. The encoded protein is CASRKHTTGSGESMNTEAFF.

This rearrangement joins TRBV5-4 to TRBJ2-1; D is undetermined. The CDR3 covers 15 residues. V shed 4 bases and J shed 2 bases, with 13 bases lying between them. The germline V gene has CDR1 SGHNT and CDR2 YYREEE (reference sequence). The CDR3: CASSPPGYTYNEQFF. CDR3 nucleotides: TGTGCCAGCAGCCCTCCAGGTTACACCTACAATGAGCAGTTCTTC. Using reference TRBV5-4 and TRBJ2-1 for the parts outside the CDR3, the full variable domain is ETGVTQSPTHLIKTRGQQVTLRCSSQSGHNTVSWYQQALGQGPQFIFQYYREEENGRGNFPPRFSGLQFPNYSSELNVNALELDDSALYLCASSPPGYTYNEQFFGPGTRLTVL.

The chain recombines TRBV30 with TRBJ1-5; D possibly corresponds to TRBD1 (6 bases). This CDR3 spans 13 amino acids. V was cut by 3 bases and J by 3 bases, with 9 bases left in between. Germline V CDR1 and CDR2: GTSNPN, SVGIG (reference sequence). CDR3 region: CAWSPGANQPQHF. Here the CDR3 DNA reads TGTGCCTGGAGCCCAGGGGCCAATCAGCCCCAGCATTTT. The variable domain in full, with the rest retrieved from reference TRBV30 and TRBJ1-5, is SQTIHQWPATLVQPVGSPLSLECTVEGTSNPNLYWYRQAAGRGLQLLFYSVGIGQISSEVPQNLSASRPQDRQFILSSKKLLLSDSGFYLCAWSPGANQPQHFGDGTRLSIL.

This clone has just a few counts. V gene TRBV6-5 combines with J gene TRBJ1-1, with a possible D match to TRBD1 (5 bases). Trimming cost V 5 bases and J 8 bases, with 15 bases left between them. The CDR3 contains 13 residues. CDR1 and CDR2 from the germline V gene are MNHEY and SVGAGI. This CDR3 is CASSTPGGGEAFF. In DNA, the CDR3 is TGTGCCAGCAGTACCCCCGGGGGGGGAGAAGCTTTCTTT.

The gene calls are TRBV14 and TRBJ1-2; D might be TRBD1 (5 bases). Germline lookup yields CDR1 SGHDN and CDR2 FVKESK. V lost 2 bases, J lost 7 bases, and 14 bases lay in between. The CDR3 totals 14 residues. CDR3 sequence: CASSQTKGFGGYTF. The CDR3 coding sequence is TGTGCCAGCAGCCAAACGAAGGGGTTCGGTGGCTACACCTTC.

This chain uses TRBV5-1 with TRBJ1-4; D remains ambiguous. CDR3 length: 17 residues. V lost 0 bases, J lost 7 bases, and 19 bases lay in between. Germline V CDR1 and CDR2: SGHRS, YFSETQ. The DNA for the CDR3 is TGCGCCAGCAGCTTGGGGGCCGTTGGTGTGGGTGCTGAAAAACTGTTTTTT. It translates to CASSLGAVGVGAEKLFF.

The chain uses TRBV6-5 and TRBJ1-1, with TRBD1 matching 8 bases. Germline V gene sequence: CDR1 MNHEY, CDR2 SVGAGI. CDR3 size: 14 residues. J was trimmed by 5 bases and V by 6 bases; bases with no gene match: 8. The CDR3, as DNA: TGTGCCAGCAGCGCCCGACAGGGGAAAACTGAAGCTTTCTTT. It codes for CASSARQGKTEAFF.

The chain carries TRBV5-1 and TRBJ1-2, with TRBD1 identical over 8 bases. The CDR3 has 13 amino acids. V gave up 6 bases and J gave up 8 bases; unmatched junction bases: 9. CDR1 and CDR2 (germline): SGHRS, YFSETQ. DNA for the CDR3: TGCGCCAGCACCAAGACAGGGGTGGGAGGCTACACCTTC. Translated: CASTKTGVGGYTF.

J is TRBJ1-2 and V is TRBV19; weak D call: TRBD1 (6 bases). Germline-derived CDR1 and CDR2 are LNHDA and SQIVND (reference sequence). This CDR3 has 12 amino acids. V shed 6 bases and J shed 8 bases, with 13 bases lying between them. The CDR3 region has the DNA TGTGCCAGTAGCACAGGGCGAAGGGGCTACACCTTC. This gives the protein CASSTGRRGYTF.

In its sample, this clone was seen once. At the DNA level, this CDR3 is encoded by other sequences in the same sample as well. The rearrangement uses TRBV12-3 or TRBV12-4 and TRBJ1-1; possible D gene TRBD1, 5 bases. The CDR3 extends over 11 amino acids. V was pared by 3 bases and J by 8 bases, with 7 bases between. In nucleotides, the CDR3 is TGTGCCAGCAGTTTGGGGGGGGAAGCTTTCTTT. Protein: CASSLGGEAFF.